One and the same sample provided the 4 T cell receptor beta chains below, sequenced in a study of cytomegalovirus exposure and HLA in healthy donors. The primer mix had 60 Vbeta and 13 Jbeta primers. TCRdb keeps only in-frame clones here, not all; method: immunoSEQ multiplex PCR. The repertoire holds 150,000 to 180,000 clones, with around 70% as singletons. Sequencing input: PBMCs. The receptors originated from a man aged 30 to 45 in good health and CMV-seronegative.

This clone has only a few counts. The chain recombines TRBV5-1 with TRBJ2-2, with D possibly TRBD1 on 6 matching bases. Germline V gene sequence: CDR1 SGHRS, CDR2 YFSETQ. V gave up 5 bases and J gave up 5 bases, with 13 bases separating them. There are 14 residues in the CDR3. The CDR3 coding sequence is TGCGCCAGCAGTGAGGGGGATAAGACCGGGGAGCTGTTTTTT. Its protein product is CASSEGDKTGELFF.

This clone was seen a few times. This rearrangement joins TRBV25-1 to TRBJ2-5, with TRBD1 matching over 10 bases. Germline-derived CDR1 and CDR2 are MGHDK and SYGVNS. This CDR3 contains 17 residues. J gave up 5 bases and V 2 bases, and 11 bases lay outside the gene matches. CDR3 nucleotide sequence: TGTGCCAGCAGTGAAGGGGCCGACAGGGGGCTAGGGGAGACCCAGTACTTC. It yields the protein CASSEGADRGLGETQYF.

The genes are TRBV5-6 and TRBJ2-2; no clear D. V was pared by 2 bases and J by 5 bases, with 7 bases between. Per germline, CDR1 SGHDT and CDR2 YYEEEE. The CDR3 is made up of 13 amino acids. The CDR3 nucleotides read TGTGCCAGCAGCTTACCACAGACCGGGGAGCTGTTTTTT. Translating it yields CASSLPQTGELFF.

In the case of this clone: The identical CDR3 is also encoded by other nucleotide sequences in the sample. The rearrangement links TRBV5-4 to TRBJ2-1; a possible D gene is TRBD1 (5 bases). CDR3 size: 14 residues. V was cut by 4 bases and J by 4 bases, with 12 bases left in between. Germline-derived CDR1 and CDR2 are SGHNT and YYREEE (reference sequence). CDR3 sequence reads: CASSLAKGYNEQFF. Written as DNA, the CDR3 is TGTGCCAGCAGCCTGGCCAAGGGGTACAATGAGCAGTTCTTC.